Listed below are T cell receptor beta chains from one sample, sequenced in a study of blood T cell repertoires in COVID-19. Profiling relied on immunoSEQ multiplex PCR, and the TCRdb table lists in-frame clones only, not all of them. The sample records some 150,000 clones, approximately 85% being singletons. The sample comprised peripheral blood. The receptors derive from a man aged 35-49 years who had recovered from COVID-19. The CDR3 runs from the conserved cysteine through the conserved F or W. The D gene is left open where the match is weak. A row's size may be missing; if present it is once, few, many or a size class.

j_gene: TRBJ1-2
v_gene: TRBV3-1/TRBV3-2
d_gene: .
abundance: .
CDR3aa: CASSQVQLFSF
CDR3nt: TGTGCCAGCAGCCAAGTACAACTATTCTCCTTC

j_gene: TRBJ2-5
v_gene: TRBV4-1
d_gene: .
abundance: .
CDR3aa: CASSQLTGPGEAQYF
CDR3nt: TGCGCCAGCAGCCAGCTTACAGGGCCCGGCGAGGCCCAGTACTTC

j_gene: TRBJ1-2
v_gene: TRBV7-9
d_gene: .
abundance: many
CDR3aa: CASSLVTGDAGYTF
CDR3nt: TGTGCCAGCAGCTTAGTAACGGGGGACGCTGGCTACACCTTC

j_gene: TRBJ2-7
v_gene: TRBV18
d_gene: .
abundance: .
CDR3aa: CASSPVQGSHEQYF
CDR3nt: TGTGCCAGCTCACCGGTTCAGGGCTCCCACGAGCAGTACTTC

j_gene: TRBJ1-1
v_gene: TRBV7-6
d_gene: .
abundance: .
CDR3aa: CASSFLSGAEAFF
CDR3nt: TGTGCCAGCAGCTTCCTGTCGGGGGCTGAAGCTTTCTTT

j_gene: TRBJ2-2
v_gene: TRBV28
d_gene: TRBD1
abundance: .
CDR3aa: CATDRSNTGELFF
CDR3nt: TGTGCCACGGACAGGTCTAACACCGGGGAGCTGTTTTTT

j_gene: TRBJ1-1
v_gene: TRBV18
d_gene: .
abundance: .
CDR3aa: CASSPRTDNTEAFF
CDR3nt: TGTGCCAGCTCACCCCGGACAGATAACACTGAAGCTTTCTTT

j_gene: TRBJ1-6
v_gene: TRBV7-8
d_gene: .
abundance: .
CDR3aa: CASSLEGGQRYSPLHF
CDR3nt: TGTGCCAGCAGCTTAGAAGGGGGACAAAGATATTCACCCCTCCACTTT

j_gene: TRBJ2-5
v_gene: TRBV5-6
d_gene: TRBD2
abundance: once
CDR3aa: CASSLRTSGVSGTQYF
CDR3nt: TGTGCCAGCAGCCTCAGGACTAGCGGGGTCAGTGGGACCCAGTACTTC

j_gene: TRBJ2-2
v_gene: TRBV6-2/TRBV6-3
d_gene: TRBD2
abundance: .
CDR3aa: CASSLSGRAYGELFF
CDR3nt: TGTGCCAGCAGCCTAAGCGGGAGGGCCTACGGGGAGCTGTTTTTT

j_gene: TRBJ2-2
v_gene: TRBV5-5
d_gene: TRBD2
abundance: few
CDR3aa: CASLVAGGMNTGELFF
CDR3nt: TGTGCCAGCCTAGTGGCGGGAGGGATGAACACCGGGGAGCTGTTTTTT

j_gene: TRBJ2-7
v_gene: TRBV7-2
d_gene: .
abundance: .
CDR3aa: CASSLVGQLSYEQYF
CDR3nt: TGTGCCAGCAGCCTAGTCGGACAGCTATCCTACGAGCAGTACTTC

j_gene: TRBJ2-7
v_gene: TRBV10-3
d_gene: .
abundance: .
CDR3aa: CAISDSTTQEQYF
CDR3nt: TGTGCCATCAGTGATTCGACTACTCAAGAGCAGTACTTC

j_gene: TRBJ2-1
v_gene: TRBV7-2
d_gene: .
abundance: .
CDR3aa: CASSLDGGTYNEQFF
CDR3nt: TGTGCCAGCAGCTTAGACGGAGGAACTTACAATGAGCAGTTCTTC

j_gene: TRBJ1-2
v_gene: TRBV6-2/TRBV6-3
d_gene: .
abundance: .
CDR3aa: CASSYIQGSDGYTF
CDR3nt: TGTGCCAGCAGTTACATCCAGGGGAGTGATGGCTACACCTTC

j_gene: TRBJ2-7
v_gene: TRBV5-5
d_gene: TRBD1
abundance: .
CDR3aa: CASSFIGTGAYEQYF
CDR3nt: TGTGCCAGCAGCTTTATCGGGACAGGGGCCTACGAGCAGTACTTC

j_gene: TRBJ2-1
v_gene: TRBV30
d_gene: .
abundance: .
CDR3aa: CAWSVAGVNEQFF
CDR3nt: TGTGCCTGGAGTGTGGCAGGTGTTAATGAGCAGTTCTTC

j_gene: TRBJ1-2
v_gene: TRBV27
d_gene: TRBD1
abundance: .
CDR3aa: CASSGRQGWDGYTF
CDR3nt: TGTGCCAGCAGTGGCCGACAGGGGTGGGATGGCTACACCTTC

j_gene: TRBJ2-7
v_gene: TRBV6-2/TRBV6-3
d_gene: TRBD1
abundance: .
CDR3aa: CASSRPFTGVPHEQYF
CDR3nt: TGTGCCAGCAGCCGACCTTTCACAGGGGTACCCCACGAGCAGTACTTC

j_gene: TRBJ1-1
v_gene: TRBV7-9
d_gene: TRBD1
abundance: .
CDR3aa: CASSSTGGAFF
CDR3nt: TGTGCCAGCAGCTCGACAGGGGGTGCTTTCTTT

j_gene: TRBJ2-2
v_gene: TRBV5-6
d_gene: TRBD2
abundance: .
CDR3aa: CASSAGLFGGRAFGELFF
CDR3nt: TGTGCCAGCAGCGCTGGGCTTTTTGGCGGGAGGGCCTTCGGGGAGCTGTTTTTT

j_gene: TRBJ2-7
v_gene: TRBV28
d_gene: .
abundance: .
CDR3aa: CASKLNRDYEQYF
CDR3nt: TGTGCCAGCAAATTAAACCGGGACTACGAGCAGTACTTC

j_gene: TRBJ1-2
v_gene: TRBV5-8
d_gene: .
abundance: .
CDR3aa: CASSSGILANYGYTF
CDR3nt: TGTGCCAGCAGCTCGGGGATATTGGCTAACTATGGCTACACCTTC

j_gene: TRBJ2-1
v_gene: TRBV6-2/TRBV6-3
d_gene: TRBD2
abundance: few
CDR3aa: CASSYSRAGGTHEQFF
CDR3nt: TGTGCCAGCAGTTACTCGCGAGCGGGGGGCACACATGAGCAGTTCTTC

j_gene: TRBJ2-5
v_gene: TRBV2
d_gene: TRBD1
abundance: .
CDR3aa: CASSWNRGETQYF
CDR3nt: TGTGCCAGCAGTTGGAACAGGGGGGAGACCCAGTACTTC

j_gene: TRBJ2-7
v_gene: TRBV7-8
d_gene: .
abundance: .
CDR3aa: CASSFLYEQYF
CDR3nt: TGTGCCAGCAGCTTCCTCTACGAGCAGTACTTC

j_gene: TRBJ2-1
v_gene: TRBV19
d_gene: .
abundance: once
CDR3aa: CASSIPVQSSYNEQFF
CDR3nt: TGTGCCAGTAGTATTCCCGTACAGAGCTCCTACAATGAGCAGTTCTTC

j_gene: TRBJ1-4
v_gene: TRBV6-5
d_gene: .
abundance: .
CDR3aa: CASSYSIGGGEKLFF
CDR3nt: TGTGCCAGCAGTTACTCGATCGGGGGGGGTGAAAAACTGTTTTTT

j_gene: TRBJ1-4
v_gene: TRBV18
d_gene: .
abundance: .
CDR3aa: CASSPVGAGEKLFF
CDR3nt: TGTGCCAGCTCACCTGTAGGGGCTGGTGAAAAACTGTTTTTT

j_gene: TRBJ2-7
v_gene: TRBV6-6
d_gene: .
abundance: .
CDR3aa: CASSSSAAGGEQYF
CDR3nt: TGTGCCAGCAGTTCCAGCGCAGCCGGAGGCGAGCAGTACTTC

j_gene: TRBJ2-3
v_gene: TRBV5-6
d_gene: TRBD2
abundance: .
CDR3aa: CASSNGPGRGDTQYF
CDR3nt: TGTGCCAGCAGTAATGGTCCGGGGAGGGGAGATACGCAGTATTTT

j_gene: TRBJ2-4
v_gene: TRBV19
d_gene: .
abundance: .
CDR3aa: CASSGIYRLAKNIQYF
CDR3nt: TGTGCCAGTAGCGGGATCTACCGGCTAGCCAAAAACATTCAGTACTTC

j_gene: TRBJ2-1
v_gene: TRBV5-1
d_gene: .
abundance: many
CDR3aa: CASSLGSGYNEQFF
CDR3nt: TGCGCCAGCAGCTTGGGTTCAGGGTACAATGAGCAGTTCTTC

j_gene: TRBJ2-7
v_gene: TRBV30
d_gene: .
abundance: .
CDR3aa: CAWSPTALEQYF
CDR3nt: TGTGCCTGGAGTCCTACCGCTCTCGAGCAGTACTTC

j_gene: TRBJ2-5
v_gene: TRBV29-1
d_gene: TRBD2
abundance: .
CDR3aa: CSAGLAFETQYF
CDR3nt: TGCAGCGCCGGACTAGCGTTTGAGACCCAGTACTTC

j_gene: TRBJ1-3
v_gene: TRBV2
d_gene: .
abundance: .
CDR3aa: CASTRTSGNTIYF
CDR3nt: TGTGCCAGCACCAGAACCTCTGGAAACACCATATATTTT

j_gene: TRBJ2-1
v_gene: TRBV20-1
d_gene: .
abundance: once
CDR3aa: CSASWQTRYNEQFF
CDR3nt: TGCAGTGCTAGTTGGCAGACAAGATACAATGAGCAGTTCTTC

j_gene: TRBJ1-5
v_gene: TRBV19
d_gene: TRBD1
abundance: .
CDR3aa: CASSKQGGVLVQPQHF
CDR3nt: TGTGCCAGTAGTAAACAGGGGGGAGTACTTGTCCAGCCCCAGCATTTT

j_gene: TRBJ1-1
v_gene: TRBV7-9
d_gene: .
abundance: .
CDR3aa: CASSLARGFQAEAFF
CDR3nt: TGTGCCAGCAGCTTAGCGCGGGGGTTTCAGGCTGAAGCTTTCTTT